Given below is one T cell receptor beta chain in context. Antigen: not known. Method: immunoSEQ multiplex PCR; TCRdb's copy keeps in-frame clones and lacks some. The sample yields roughly 30,000 clones, 60% to 85% seen once. Germline CDR1 is SGHNT and CDR2 is YENEEA. V shed 0 bases, J shed 7 bases, and the junction held 11 bases outside the gene matches. CDR3 length: 18 amino acids. This record comes from a study of T cell clonotyping in hematopoietic cell transplantation. Study information: Cytoreduction preceded collection of pretransplant recipient samples. Study-level results: At the given depth, recipient repertoires were over 97% de novo clonotypes.

The time point was: recipient sample about 28 days before transplant, after cytoreduction. The receptor was isolated from a woman aged 25 to 39 with chronic myeloid leukemia. Some clones in this sample may be carry-over from other donors' samples. The sample was peripheral blood mononuclear cells, taken before stem cell transplant. The rearrangement joins TRBV11-3 to TRBJ2-1, with 11 bases fitting TRBD2. The CDR3 coding sequence is TGTGCCAGCAGCTTAGATCCTCGACGTAGCGGGGGGGCTAATGAGCAGTTCTTC. This translates into CASSLDPRRSGGANEQFF. The full variable domain, with the rest looked up from reference TRBV11-3 and TRBJ2-1, is EAGVVQSPRYKIIEKKQPVAFWCNPISGHNTLYWYLQNLGQGPELLIRYENEEAVDDSQLPKDRFSAERLKGVDSTLKIQPAELGDSAVYLCASSLDPRRSGGANEQFFGPGTRLTVL.